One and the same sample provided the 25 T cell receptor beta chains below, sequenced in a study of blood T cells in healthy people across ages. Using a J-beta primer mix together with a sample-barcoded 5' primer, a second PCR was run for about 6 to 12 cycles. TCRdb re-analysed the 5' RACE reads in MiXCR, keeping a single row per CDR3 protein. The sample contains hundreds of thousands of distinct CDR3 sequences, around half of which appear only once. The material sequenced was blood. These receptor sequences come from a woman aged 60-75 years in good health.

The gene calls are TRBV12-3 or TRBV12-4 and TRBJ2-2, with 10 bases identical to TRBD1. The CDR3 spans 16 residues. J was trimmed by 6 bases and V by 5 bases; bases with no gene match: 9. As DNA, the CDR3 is TGTGCCAGCAGTCAGACAGGGGGCGGGCCTGCCGGGGAGCTGTTTTTT. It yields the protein CASSQTGGGPAGELFF.

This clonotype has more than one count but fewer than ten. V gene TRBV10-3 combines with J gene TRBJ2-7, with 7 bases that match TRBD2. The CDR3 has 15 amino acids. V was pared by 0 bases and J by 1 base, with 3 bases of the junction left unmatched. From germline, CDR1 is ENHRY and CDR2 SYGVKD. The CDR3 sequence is CAISESGGRSYEQYF. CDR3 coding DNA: TGTGCCATCAGTGAGTCCGGGGGGAGGTCCTACGAGCAGTACTTC.

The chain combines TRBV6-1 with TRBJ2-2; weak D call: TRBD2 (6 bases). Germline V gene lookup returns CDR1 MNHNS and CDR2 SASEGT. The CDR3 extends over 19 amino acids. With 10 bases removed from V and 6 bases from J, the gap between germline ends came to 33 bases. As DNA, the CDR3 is TGTGCCACACAATACAGGTCATATTCAGTGGAGGGCGACTCCGGGGAGCTGTTTTTT. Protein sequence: CATQYRSYSVEGDSGELFF.

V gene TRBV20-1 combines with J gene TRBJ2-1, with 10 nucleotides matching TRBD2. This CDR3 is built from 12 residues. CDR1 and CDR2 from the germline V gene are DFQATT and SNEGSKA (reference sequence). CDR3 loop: CRPSGSINEQFF. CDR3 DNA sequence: TGCAGGCCTAGCGGGAGTATCAATGAGCAGTTCTTC.

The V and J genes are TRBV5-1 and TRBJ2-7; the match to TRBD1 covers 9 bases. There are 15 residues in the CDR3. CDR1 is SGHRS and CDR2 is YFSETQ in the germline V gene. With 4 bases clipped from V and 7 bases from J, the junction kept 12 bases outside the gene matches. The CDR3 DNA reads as TGCGCCAGCAGCCAGGGACAGGGCCCCTACAATGAGCAGTACTTC. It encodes CASSQGQGPYNEQYF.

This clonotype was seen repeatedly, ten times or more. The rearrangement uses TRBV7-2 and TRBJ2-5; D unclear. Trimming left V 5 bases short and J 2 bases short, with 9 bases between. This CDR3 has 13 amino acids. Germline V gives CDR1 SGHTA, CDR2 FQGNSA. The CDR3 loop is CASSPRQQETQYF. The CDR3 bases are TGTGCCAGCAGCCCGAGGCAGCAAGAGACCCAGTACTTC.

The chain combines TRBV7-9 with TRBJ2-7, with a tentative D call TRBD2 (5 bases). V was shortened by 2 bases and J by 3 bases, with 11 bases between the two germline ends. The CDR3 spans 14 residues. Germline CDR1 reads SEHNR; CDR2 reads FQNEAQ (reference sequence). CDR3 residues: CASSLRGFGYEQYF. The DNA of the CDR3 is TGTGCCAGCAGCTTACGAGGGTTCGGCTACGAGCAGTACTTC.

The CDR3 reads CASSPDSPSTDTQYF. DNA of the CDR3: TGTGCCAGCTCACCGGACAGCCCGAGCACAGATACGCAGTATTTT. V is TRBV18 and J is TRBJ2-3; a weak D match, TRBD1 (6 bases). V lost 3 bases, J lost 0 bases, and 10 bases lay in between. The CDR3 sequence is 15 residues long. CDR1 is KGHSH and CDR2 is LQKENI in the germline V gene.

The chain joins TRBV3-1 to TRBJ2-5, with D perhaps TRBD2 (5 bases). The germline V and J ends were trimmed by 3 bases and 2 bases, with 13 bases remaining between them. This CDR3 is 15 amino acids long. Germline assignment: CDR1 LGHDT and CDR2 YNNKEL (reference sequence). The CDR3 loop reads CASSHSLGQQETQYF. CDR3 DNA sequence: TGTGCCAGCAGCCACTCACTAGGGCAGCAAGAGACCCAGTACTTC.

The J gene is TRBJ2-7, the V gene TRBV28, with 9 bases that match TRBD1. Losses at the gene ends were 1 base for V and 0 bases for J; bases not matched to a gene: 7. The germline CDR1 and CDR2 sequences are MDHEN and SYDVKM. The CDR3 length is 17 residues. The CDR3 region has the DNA TGTGCCAGCAGTTTATTTCCGGGACAGGGAAACTCCTACGAGCAGTACTTC. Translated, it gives CASSLFPGQGNSYEQYF.

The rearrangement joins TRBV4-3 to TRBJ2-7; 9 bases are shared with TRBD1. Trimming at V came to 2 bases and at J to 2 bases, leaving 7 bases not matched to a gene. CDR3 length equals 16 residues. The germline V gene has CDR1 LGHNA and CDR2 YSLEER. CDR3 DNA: TGCGCCAGCAGCCAAAACCCTAGGGACAGGGCCTACGAGCAGTACTTC. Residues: CASSQNPRDRAYEQYF.

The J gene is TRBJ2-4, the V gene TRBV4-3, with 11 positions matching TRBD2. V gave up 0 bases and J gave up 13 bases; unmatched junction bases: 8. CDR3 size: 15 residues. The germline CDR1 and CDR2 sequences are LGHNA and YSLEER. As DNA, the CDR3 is TGCGCCAGCAGCCAAGAGGGGGGGACTAGCGGTGAGCAGTACTTC. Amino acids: CASSQEGGTSGEQYF.

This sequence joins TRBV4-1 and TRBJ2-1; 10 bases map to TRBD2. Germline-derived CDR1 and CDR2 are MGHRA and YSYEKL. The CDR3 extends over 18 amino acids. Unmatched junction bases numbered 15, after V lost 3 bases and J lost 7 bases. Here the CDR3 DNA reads TGCGCCAGCAGCCAGGTTAGCGGGAGGCTAATTAATGTGAATGAGCAGTTCTTC. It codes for CASSQVSGRLINVNEQFF.

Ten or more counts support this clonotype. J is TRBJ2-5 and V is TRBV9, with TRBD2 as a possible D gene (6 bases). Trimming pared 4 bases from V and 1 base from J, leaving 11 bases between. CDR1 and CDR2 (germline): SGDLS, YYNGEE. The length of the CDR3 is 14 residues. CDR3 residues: CASSRSGFQETQYF. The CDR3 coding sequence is TGTGCCAGCAGCCGTAGCGGTTTCCAAGAGACCCAGTACTTC.

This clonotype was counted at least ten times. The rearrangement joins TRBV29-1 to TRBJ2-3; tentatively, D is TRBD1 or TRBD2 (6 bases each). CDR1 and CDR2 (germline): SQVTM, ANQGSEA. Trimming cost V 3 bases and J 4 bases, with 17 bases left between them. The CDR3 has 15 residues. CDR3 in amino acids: CSVESPGEDPDTQYF. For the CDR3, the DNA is TGCAGCGTTGAGTCCCCAGGGGAGGACCCAGATACGCAGTATTTT.

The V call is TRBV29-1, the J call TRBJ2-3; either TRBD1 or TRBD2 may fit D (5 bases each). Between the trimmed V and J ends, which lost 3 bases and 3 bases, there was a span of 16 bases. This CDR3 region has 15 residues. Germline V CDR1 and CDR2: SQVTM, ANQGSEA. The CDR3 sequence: CSVEFLGVNTDTQYF. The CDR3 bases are TGCAGCGTTGAGTTTCTGGGGGTCAATACAGATACGCAGTATTTT.

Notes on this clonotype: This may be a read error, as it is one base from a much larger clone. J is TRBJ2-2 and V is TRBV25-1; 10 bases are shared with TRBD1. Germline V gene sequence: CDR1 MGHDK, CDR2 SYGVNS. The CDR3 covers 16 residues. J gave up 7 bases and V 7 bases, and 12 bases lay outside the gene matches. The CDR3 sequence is CASNPIRDRGDGELFF. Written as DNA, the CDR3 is TGTGCCAGCAATCCTATTAGGGACAGGGGTGACGGGGAGCTGTTTTTT.

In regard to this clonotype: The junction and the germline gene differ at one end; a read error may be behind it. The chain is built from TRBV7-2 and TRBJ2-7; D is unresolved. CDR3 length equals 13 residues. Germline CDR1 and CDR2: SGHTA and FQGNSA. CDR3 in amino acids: CASSLRPEYGQYF. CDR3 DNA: TGTGCCAGCAGCTTACGACCGGAGTACGGGCAGTACTTC.

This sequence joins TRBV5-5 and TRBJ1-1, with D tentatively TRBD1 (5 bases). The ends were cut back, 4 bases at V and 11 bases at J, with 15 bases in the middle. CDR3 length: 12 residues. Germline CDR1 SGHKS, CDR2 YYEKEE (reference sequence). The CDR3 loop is CASSPLTEAAFF. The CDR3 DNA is TGTGCCAGCAGCCCGCTGACAGAGGCGGCTTTCTTT.

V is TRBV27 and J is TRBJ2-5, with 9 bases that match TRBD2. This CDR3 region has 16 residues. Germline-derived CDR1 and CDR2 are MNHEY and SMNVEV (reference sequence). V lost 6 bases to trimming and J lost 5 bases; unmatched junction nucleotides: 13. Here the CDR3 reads CASSPSPSGASETQYF. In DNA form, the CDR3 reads TGTGCCAGCAGCCCAAGTCCTAGCGGGGCCTCGGAGACCCAGTACTTC.

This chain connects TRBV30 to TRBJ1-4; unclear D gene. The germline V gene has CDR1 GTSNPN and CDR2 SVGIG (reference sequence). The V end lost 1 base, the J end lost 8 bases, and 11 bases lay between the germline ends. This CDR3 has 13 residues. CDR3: CAWSGENTEKLFF. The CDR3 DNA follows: TGTGCCTGGAGTGGGGAGAACACAGAAAAACTGTTTTTT.

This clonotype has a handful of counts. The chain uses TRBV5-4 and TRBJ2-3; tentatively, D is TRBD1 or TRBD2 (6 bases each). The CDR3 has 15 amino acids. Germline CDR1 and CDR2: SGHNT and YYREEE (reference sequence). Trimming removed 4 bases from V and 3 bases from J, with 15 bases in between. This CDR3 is CASSGGTPGTDTQYF. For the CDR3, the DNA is TGTGCCAGCAGCGGAGGGACACCCGGGACAGATACGCAGTATTTT. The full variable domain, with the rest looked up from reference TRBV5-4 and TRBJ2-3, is ETGVTQSPTHLIKTRGQQVTLRCSSQSGHNTVSWYQQALGQGPQFIFQYYREEENGRGNFPPRFSGLQFPNYSSELNVNALELDDSALYLCASSGGTPGTDTQYFGPGTRLTVL.

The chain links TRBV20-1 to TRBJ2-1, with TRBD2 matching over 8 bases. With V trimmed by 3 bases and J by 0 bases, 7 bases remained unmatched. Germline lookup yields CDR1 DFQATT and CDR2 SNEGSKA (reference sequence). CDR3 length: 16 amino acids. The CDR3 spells CSASNPAGGSYNEQFF. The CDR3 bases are TGCAGTGCTAGTAATCCGGCGGGAGGCTCCTACAATGAGCAGTTCTTC.

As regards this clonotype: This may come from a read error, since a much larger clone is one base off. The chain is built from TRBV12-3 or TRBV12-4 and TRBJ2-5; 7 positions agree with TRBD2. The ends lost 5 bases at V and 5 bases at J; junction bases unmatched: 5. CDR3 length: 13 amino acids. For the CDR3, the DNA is TGTGCCAGCAGTCCTCTGGGGGGGGAGACCCAGTACTTC. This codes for CASSPLGGETQYF.

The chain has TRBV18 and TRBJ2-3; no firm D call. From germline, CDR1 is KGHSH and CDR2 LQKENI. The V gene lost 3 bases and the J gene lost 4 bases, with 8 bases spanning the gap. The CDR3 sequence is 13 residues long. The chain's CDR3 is CASSPFRPDTQYF. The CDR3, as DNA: TGTGCCAGCTCACCTTTCCGGCCAGATACGCAGTATTTT.